Included here is one TCR beta chain sequence, with context. This entry belongs to a study of CD8 T cells in Susac syndrome. This CDR3 spans 15 amino acids. V shed 5 bases, J shed 9 bases, and the junction held 10 bases outside the gene matches. CDR1 and CDR2 from the germline V gene are MDHEN and SYDVKM. Those who served as multiple sclerosis controls were treatment-naive patients with stable or active relapsing-remitting disease. TEMRA cells were FACS-enriched, with CD8+ and CD4+ T cells isolated negatively. It was with random hexamers that about 0.45 to 1 ug RNA was reverse transcribed. Coverage of TCR beta CDR3 amplification by immunoSEQ multiplex PCR extended to 54 Vbeta and 13 Jbeta. TCRdb reprocessed the immunoSEQ multiplex PCR reads via MiXCR and lists one record per CDR3 protein. The table records a few hundred thousand distinct CDR3 sequences, about 95% of them present only once.

The chain joins TRBV28 to TRBJ1-6, with TRBD1 matching over 7 bases. The sequence derives from a human donor with multiple sclerosis. The sequencing input was CD4+ T cells from PBMCs. CDR3 sequence: CASSPGQVRGSPLHF. CDR3 in DNA: TGTGCCAGCAGTCCAGGACAGGTTCGGGGTTCACCCCTCCACTTT.